Listed below are T cell receptor beta chains from one sample, sequenced in a study of response to subunit inactivated influenza vaccine. TCRdb redid the calling of the RT-PCR reads with MiXCR, one entry per CDR3 protein. Among some 800,000 distinct CDR3 sequences listed, around 20% were seen once. The starting material was PBMCs from blood, obtained around 5 days after vaccination. These receptors were taken from a man aged 50-59 years who received an inactivated influenza vaccine. Both conserved end residues are part of each CDR3. The D gene is left open where the match is weak. Clone size is stated in some rows and not others, as once, few, many or a class when expanded.

D gene: TRBD1
V gene: TRBV27
clone size: few
J gene: TRBJ1-2
CDR3 DNA: TGTGCCAGCAAAACAGGGGGAGGCTATGGCTACACCTTC
CDR3 protein: CASKTGGGYGYTF

D gene: .
V gene: TRBV11-2
clone size: few
J gene: TRBJ1-1
CDR3 DNA: TGTGCCAGCAGCTTAAATCTGGCAGGGGTCGTGAACACTGAAGCTTTCTTT
CDR3 protein: CASSLNLAGVVNTEAFF

D gene: .
V gene: TRBV19
clone size: few
J gene: TRBJ2-7
CDR3 DNA: TGTGCCAGTAAACAGGGAATATCCTACGAGCAGTACTTC
CDR3 protein: CASKQGISYEQYF

D gene: TRBD2
V gene: TRBV2
clone size: .
J gene: TRBJ2-2
CDR3 DNA: TGTGCCAGCAGTTCGCTAGCGGGCATGGACACCGGGGAGCTGTTTTTT
CDR3 protein: CASSSLAGMDTGELFF

D gene: .
V gene: TRBV12-3/TRBV12-4
clone size: few
J gene: TRBJ2-3
CDR3 DNA: TGTGCCAGCAGTTTAGATGGGTTGGGGAGCACAGATACGCAGTATTTT
CDR3 protein: CASSLDGLGSTDTQYF

D gene: .
V gene: TRBV7-2
clone size: few
J gene: TRBJ1-1
CDR3 DNA: TGTGCCAGCAGCTTCGACAGGAGCACTGAAGCTTTCTTT
CDR3 protein: CASSFDRSTEAFF

D gene: TRBD1
V gene: TRBV7-8
clone size: .
J gene: TRBJ1-6
CDR3 DNA: TGTGCCAGCAGCCAAGGCGGGACAGGGTTTTCACCCCTCCACTTT
CDR3 protein: CASSQGGTGFSPLHF

D gene: .
V gene: TRBV29-1
clone size: .
J gene: TRBJ1-2
CDR3 DNA: TGCAGCGCTTCCCCATCGGGACGCTATGGCTACACCTTC
CDR3 protein: CSASPSGRYGYTF

D gene: .
V gene: TRBV28
clone size: .
J gene: TRBJ2-7
CDR3 DNA: TGTGCCAGCAGTTTTGCAGAACCCTACGAGCAGTACTTC
CDR3 protein: CASSFAEPYEQYF

D gene: TRBD2
V gene: TRBV29-1
clone size: few
J gene: TRBJ2-5
CDR3 DNA: TGCAGCGCTGGGAGCGGGGGGTTCCAAGAGACCCAGTACTTC
CDR3 protein: CSAGSGGFQETQYF

D gene: TRBD2
V gene: TRBV29-1
clone size: .
J gene: TRBJ2-3
CDR3 DNA: TGCAGCGTTGGAGGGAGGGTTTTGGATACGCAGTATTTT
CDR3 protein: CSVGGRVLDTQYF

D gene: .
V gene: TRBV5-1
clone size: .
J gene: TRBJ1-2
CDR3 DNA: TGCGCCAGCAGCGAGACAGGACGAGCTAACTATGGCTACACCTTC
CDR3 protein: CASSETGRANYGYTF

D gene: TRBD1
V gene: TRBV5-1
clone size: .
J gene: TRBJ2-5
CDR3 DNA: TGCGCCAGCAGCGGGGGGACAGGAAAAGAGACCCAGTACTTC
CDR3 protein: CASSGGTGKETQYF

D gene: .
V gene: TRBV5-1
clone size: few
J gene: TRBJ2-2
CDR3 DNA: TGCGCCAGCAACGGCGGGAACACCGGGGAGCTGTTTTTT
CDR3 protein: CASNGGNTGELFF

D gene: TRBD1
V gene: TRBV7-2
clone size: few
J gene: TRBJ1-1
CDR3 DNA: TGTGCCAGCAGCCTTCGCCTACAGGGGACTGAAGCTTTCTTT
CDR3 protein: CASSLRLQGTEAFF

D gene: .
V gene: TRBV5-1
clone size: few
J gene: TRBJ1-5
CDR3 DNA: TGCGCCAGCAGCTTGCGGGAGGGGGGGAGGCCCCAGCATTTT
CDR3 protein: CASSLREGGRPQHF

D gene: TRBD1
V gene: TRBV5-1
clone size: .
J gene: TRBJ1-1
CDR3 DNA: TGCGCCAGCAGCGCGGGACAGTCGAACACTGAAGCTTTCTTT
CDR3 protein: CASSAGQSNTEAFF

D gene: TRBD1
V gene: TRBV6-1
clone size: many
J gene: TRBJ2-1
CDR3 DNA: TGTGCCAGCAGTCCAACAGGGGTTTTGGACAATGAGCAGTTCTTC
CDR3 protein: CASSPTGVLDNEQFF

D gene: TRBD2
V gene: TRBV11-2
clone size: .
J gene: TRBJ2-5
CDR3 DNA: TGTGCCAGCAGTTCGGGGGGGGCTGAGACCCAGTACTTC
CDR3 protein: CASSSGGAETQYF

D gene: .
V gene: TRBV4-1
clone size: .
J gene: TRBJ2-1
CDR3 DNA: TGCGCCAGCAGCCATCCCTCCGCTTTATGGAGCTCCTACAATGAGCAGTTCTTC
CDR3 protein: CASSHPSALWSSYNEQFF

D gene: TRBD1
V gene: TRBV5-1
clone size: few
J gene: TRBJ2-7
CDR3 DNA: TGCGCCAGCAGCTTGGCGGGACAGGGGGGCATCTTCGGGCAGTACTTC
CDR3 protein: CASSLAGQGGIFGQYF

D gene: .
V gene: TRBV6-2/TRBV6-3
clone size: few
J gene: TRBJ2-7
CDR3 DNA: TGTGCCAGCAGTTACCCTCGCGCAGGCCTTTGGGGTTTTGGTTACGAGCAGTACTTC
CDR3 protein: CASSYPRAGLWGFGYEQYF

D gene: .
V gene: TRBV20-1
clone size: .
J gene: TRBJ2-3
CDR3 DNA: TGCAGTGCTAGAGCGGTAGTCACAGATACGCAGTATTTT
CDR3 protein: CSARAVVTDTQYF

D gene: .
V gene: TRBV9
clone size: many
J gene: TRBJ2-6
CDR3 DNA: TGTGCCAGCAGCGCCCATGACAGCCACTCTGGGGCCAACGTCCTGACTTTC
CDR3 protein: CASSAHDSHSGANVLTF

D gene: .
V gene: TRBV7-2
clone size: .
J gene: TRBJ2-5
CDR3 DNA: TGTGCCAGCAGCTTATGGCGACAGAAAGAGACCCAGTACTTC
CDR3 protein: CASSLWRQKETQYF

D gene: .
V gene: TRBV18
clone size: .
J gene: TRBJ2-7
CDR3 DNA: TGTGCCAGCTCACCCGCCAACGAGCAGTACTTC
CDR3 protein: CASSPANEQYF

D gene: .
V gene: TRBV7-2
clone size: .
J gene: TRBJ2-3
CDR3 DNA: TGTGCCAGCAGGGGGGGCGGGGAGGATACGCAGTATTTT
CDR3 protein: CASRGGGEDTQYF

D gene: .
V gene: TRBV28
clone size: .
J gene: TRBJ2-1
CDR3 DNA: TGTGCCAGCAGTTTCGGGACTCCTATGGGGAATGAGCAGTTCTTC
CDR3 protein: CASSFGTPMGNEQFF

D gene: TRBD2
V gene: TRBV10-1
clone size: .
J gene: TRBJ2-1
CDR3 DNA: TGCGCCAGCAGTGAACGGGCGATTAGCGGGGGAGACAATGAGCAGTTCTTC
CDR3 protein: CASSERAISGGDNEQFF

D gene: .
V gene: TRBV6-2/TRBV6-3
clone size: few
J gene: TRBJ2-5
CDR3 DNA: TGTGCCAGCACCAGAGGGGATAGAGAGACCCAGTACTTC
CDR3 protein: CASTRGDRETQYF

D gene: TRBD2
V gene: TRBV5-6
clone size: .
J gene: TRBJ2-1
CDR3 DNA: TGTGCCAGCAGCCGTCGTGTAGCGGGGTTGGATGAGCAGTTCTTC
CDR3 protein: CASSRRVAGLDEQFF

D gene: TRBD1
V gene: TRBV20-1
clone size: few
J gene: TRBJ1-1
CDR3 DNA: TGCAGTGCTAGAAGGGGGCGGACTGAAGCTTTCTTT
CDR3 protein: CSARRGRTEAFF

D gene: .
V gene: TRBV3-1
clone size: .
J gene: TRBJ2-3
CDR3 DNA: TGTGCCAGCAGCCAAGATTGGGCCACAGATACGCAGTATTTT
CDR3 protein: CASSQDWATDTQYF

D gene: .
V gene: TRBV29-1
clone size: many
J gene: TRBJ2-7
CDR3 DNA: TGCAGCGTTGCTGCGGGATGGGCCTACGAGCAGTACTTC
CDR3 protein: CSVAAGWAYEQYF

D gene: .
V gene: TRBV20-1
clone size: many
J gene: TRBJ1-2
CDR3 DNA: TGCAGTGCTAGAGATAATGGCTACACCTTC
CDR3 protein: CSARDNGYTF

D gene: TRBD1
V gene: TRBV7-2
clone size: .
J gene: TRBJ1-2
CDR3 DNA: TGTGCCAGCAGCTTAGCGGGGACAGGGACGAGCTACACCTTC
CDR3 protein: CASSLAGTGTSYTF

D gene: TRBD2
V gene: TRBV9
clone size: few
J gene: TRBJ2-3
CDR3 DNA: TGTGCCAGCAATGGACTAGCGGGGGGTACCACAGATACGCAGTATTTT
CDR3 protein: CASNGLAGGTTDTQYF

D gene: .
V gene: TRBV3-1
clone size: .
J gene: TRBJ1-1
CDR3 DNA: TGTGCCAGCAGCCAAGATGGGGGATTGGGCTCGAACACTGAAGCTTTCTTT
CDR3 protein: CASSQDGGLGSNTEAFF

D gene: .
V gene: TRBV6-5
clone size: .
J gene: TRBJ2-7
CDR3 DNA: TGTGCCAGCACCCCGCCTGGAGGGGAGCAGTACTTC
CDR3 protein: CASTPPGGEQYF

D gene: .
V gene: TRBV3-1
clone size: many
J gene: TRBJ2-3
CDR3 DNA: TGTGCCAGCAGCCATGTAGATACGCAGTATTTT
CDR3 protein: CASSHVDTQYF

D gene: .
V gene: TRBV20-1
clone size: few
J gene: TRBJ1-1
CDR3 DNA: TGCAGTGCTAGAGTCCGGGGCCCCACTGAAGCTTTCTTT
CDR3 protein: CSARVRGPTEAFF

D gene: TRBD2
V gene: TRBV27
clone size: few
J gene: TRBJ2-7
CDR3 DNA: TGTGCCAGCAGTTTAGGTAGCGGGGGCCACCCTTCTTTC
CDR3 protein: CASSLGSGGHPSF

D gene: TRBD1
V gene: TRBV25-1
clone size: few
J gene: TRBJ1-1
CDR3 DNA: TGTGCCAGCCAAACCCAGGGGGCAGGGAACACTGAAGCTTTCTTT
CDR3 protein: CASQTQGAGNTEAFF

D gene: TRBD2
V gene: TRBV7-9
clone size: many
J gene: TRBJ2-7
CDR3 DNA: TGCGCCAGCAGCTTACTAGCGGACTCCTACGAGCAGTACTTC
CDR3 protein: CASSLLADSYEQYF

D gene: TRBD2
V gene: TRBV10-3
clone size: .
J gene: TRBJ2-2
CDR3 DNA: TGTGCCATCAGCCCTCTAGCGGGAGGTTGGGCGAACACCGGGGAGCTGTTTTTT
CDR3 protein: CAISPLAGGWANTGELFF

D gene: TRBD1
V gene: TRBV4-3
clone size: .
J gene: TRBJ2-7
CDR3 DNA: TGCGCCAGCAGCCAAGGGTGGACAGGGGGGTACTACGAGCAGTACTTC
CDR3 protein: CASSQGWTGGYYEQYF

D gene: .
V gene: TRBV28
clone size: few
J gene: TRBJ1-1
CDR3 DNA: TGTGCCAGCAGCCCAACCCGGCCTTCTCCGAACACTGAAGCTTTCTTT
CDR3 protein: CASSPTRPSPNTEAFF

D gene: .
V gene: TRBV12-3/TRBV12-4
clone size: .
J gene: TRBJ2-3
CDR3 DNA: TGTGCCAGCAGTCACTCCGGACCTGACACAGATACGCAGTATTTT
CDR3 protein: CASSHSGPDTDTQYF

D gene: .
V gene: TRBV5-4
clone size: few
J gene: TRBJ2-3
CDR3 DNA: TGTGCCAGCAGCGAGGGACTTACTAGCACAGATACGCAGTATTTT
CDR3 protein: CASSEGLTSTDTQYF

D gene: .
V gene: TRBV5-5
clone size: .
J gene: TRBJ1-1
CDR3 DNA: TGTGCCAGCAGCTTGGTCTTGCTAGAAGCTTTCTTT
CDR3 protein: CASSLVLLEAFF

D gene: TRBD1
V gene: TRBV27
clone size: .
J gene: TRBJ1-1
CDR3 DNA: TGTGCCAGCAGCCAAGGGACAGGGGGTAGGGTAGCTTTCTTT
CDR3 protein: CASSQGTGGRVAFF

D gene: .
V gene: TRBV30
clone size: .
J gene: TRBJ2-1
CDR3 DNA: TGTGCCTGGAGTGTAAGGCTTTCTACTTACAATGAGCAGTTCTTC
CDR3 protein: CAWSVRLSTYNEQFF

D gene: .
V gene: TRBV11-2
clone size: few
J gene: TRBJ2-5
CDR3 DNA: TGTGCCAGCAGCTTAGGGATGACGACTAGGAAAGAGACCCAGTACTTC
CDR3 protein: CASSLGMTTRKETQYF

D gene: .
V gene: TRBV4-3
clone size: .
J gene: TRBJ2-3
CDR3 DNA: TGCGCCAGCAGCCAAGATGGCCCAGTTGCAGATACGCAGTATTTT
CDR3 protein: CASSQDGPVADTQYF

D gene: TRBD1
V gene: TRBV6-1
clone size: .
J gene: TRBJ1-3
CDR3 DNA: TGTGCCAGCACCGGGACAGCTGGAAACACCATATATTTT
CDR3 protein: CASTGTAGNTIYF

D gene: .
V gene: TRBV4-1
clone size: once
J gene: TRBJ2-3
CDR3 DNA: TGCGCCAGCAGCCAAGGCTTGAGTCCGGCGCGCACAGATACGCAGTATTTT
CDR3 protein: CASSQGLSPARTDTQYF

D gene: TRBD2
V gene: TRBV27
clone size: .
J gene: TRBJ2-1
CDR3 DNA: TGTGCCAGCAGTTTTACTAGCGGGGGTTTTGAGCAGTTCTTC
CDR3 protein: CASSFTSGGFEQFF

D gene: TRBD1
V gene: TRBV7-2
clone size: .
J gene: TRBJ2-1
CDR3 DNA: TGTGCCAGCAGCATCGGACAGGGGGGCTACAATGAGCAGTTCTTC
CDR3 protein: CASSIGQGGYNEQFF

D gene: TRBD2
V gene: TRBV9
clone size: .
J gene: TRBJ2-5
CDR3 DNA: TGTGCCAGCAGCGCTGGGACTAGCGGACAGACCCAGTACTTC
CDR3 protein: CASSAGTSGQTQYF